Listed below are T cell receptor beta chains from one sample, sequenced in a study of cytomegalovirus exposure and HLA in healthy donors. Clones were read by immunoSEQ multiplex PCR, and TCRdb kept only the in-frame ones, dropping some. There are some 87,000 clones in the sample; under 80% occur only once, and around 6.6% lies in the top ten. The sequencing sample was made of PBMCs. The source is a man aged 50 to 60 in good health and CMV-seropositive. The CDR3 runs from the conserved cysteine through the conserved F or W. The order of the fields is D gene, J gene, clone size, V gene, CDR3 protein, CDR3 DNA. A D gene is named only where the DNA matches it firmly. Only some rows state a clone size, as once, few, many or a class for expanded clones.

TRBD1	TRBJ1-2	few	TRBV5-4	CASSPGGQGEYGYTF	TGTGCCAGCAGCCCGGGTGGACAGGGAGAATATGGCTACACCTTC
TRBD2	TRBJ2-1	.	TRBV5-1	CASSLSGGSYNEQFF	TGCGCCAGCAGCTTGAGCGGGGGTTCCTACAATGAGCAGTTCTTC
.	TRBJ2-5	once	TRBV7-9	CASSGLVRGSQETQYF	TGTGCCAGCAGCGGCCTTGTGAGAGGGTCCCAAGAGACCCAGTACTTC
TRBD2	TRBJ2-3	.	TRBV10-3	CAIRTSGTDTQYF	TGTGCCATTCGGACTAGCGGCACAGATACGCAGTATTTT
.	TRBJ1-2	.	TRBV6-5	CASSSVLRDIYGYPF	TGTGCCAGCAGTTCCGTCCTCCGGGACATCTATGGCTACCCCTTC
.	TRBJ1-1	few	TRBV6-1	CASSQQRMNTEAFF	TGTGCCAGCAGTCAACAGAGAATGAACACTGAAGCTTTCTTT
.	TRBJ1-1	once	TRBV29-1	CSIDAGTGTEAFF	TGCAGCATTGATGCGGGGACTGGGACTGAAGCTTTCTTT
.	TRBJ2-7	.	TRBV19	CASSPQGTYEQYF	TGTGCCAGTAGTCCTCAGGGTACCTACGAGCAGTACTTC
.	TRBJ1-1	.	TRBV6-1	CASSDTFGTKAFF	TGTGCCAGCAGTGACACTTTCGGGACTAAGGCGTTCTTT
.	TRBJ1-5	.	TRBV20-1	CSAPQNQPQHF	TGCAGTGCTCCACAGAACCAGCCCCAGCATTTT
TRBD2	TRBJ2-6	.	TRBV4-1	CASSQVRGGNGANVLTF	TGCGCCAGCAGCCAAGTGCGGGGAGGGAATGGGGCCAACGTCCTGACTTTC
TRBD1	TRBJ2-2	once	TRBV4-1	CASSAGQGFRGELFF	TGCGCCAGCAGCGCCGGACAGGGGTTTCGCGGGGAGCTGTTTTTT
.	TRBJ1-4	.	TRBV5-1	CASRLGEGEKLFF	TGCGCCAGCAGATTAGGGGAGGGTGAAAAACTGTTTTTT
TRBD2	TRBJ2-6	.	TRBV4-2	CASSLGTSGGVAGANVLTF	TGTGCCAGCAGCCTCGGGACTAGCGGGGGGGTAGCGGGGGCCAACGTCCTGACTTTC
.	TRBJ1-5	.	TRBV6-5	CASRSGLNQPQHF	TGTGCCAGCAGGTCGGGACTCAATCAGCCCCAGCATTTT
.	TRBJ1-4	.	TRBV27	CASSHSQGGGGFF	TGTGCCAGCAGTCACTCTCAGGGCGGGGGGGGGTTTTTT
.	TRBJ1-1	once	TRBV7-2	CASSLNLSFEAFF	TGTGCCAGCAGCTTAAACCTAAGTTTTGAAGCTTTCTTT
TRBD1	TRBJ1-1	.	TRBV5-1	CASSPGTGGMNTEAFF	TGCGCCAGCAGCCCGGGGACAGGGGGCATGAACACTGAAGCTTTCTTT
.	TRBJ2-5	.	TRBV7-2	CASSPQQGGRETQYF	TGTGCCAGCAGCCCGCAACAGGGGGGGCGAGAGACCCAGTACTTC
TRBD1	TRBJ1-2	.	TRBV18	CASSITWDSTEGGYTF	TGTGCCAGCTCAATAACTTGGGACAGCACGGAGGGCGGCTACACCTTC
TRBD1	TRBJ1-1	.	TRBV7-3	CASSSQGASTEAFF	TGTGCCAGCAGCTCACAGGGGGCGAGCACTGAAGCTTTCTTT
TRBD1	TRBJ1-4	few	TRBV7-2	CASSLGVGQENEKLFF	TGTGCCAGCAGCTTAGGGGTTGGACAGGAAAATGAAAAACTGTTTTTT
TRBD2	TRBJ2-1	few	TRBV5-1	CASEAGGPNNEQFF	TGCGCCAGCGAAGCGGGGGGACCCAACAATGAGCAGTTCTTC
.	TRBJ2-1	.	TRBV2	CASSQGFREQFF	TGTGCCAGCAGCCAGGGGTTCCGGGAGCAGTTCTTC
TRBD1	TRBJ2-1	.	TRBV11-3	CASSPRTGAYNEQFF	TGTGCCAGCAGCCCTCGGACAGGGGCTTACAATGAGCAGTTCTTC
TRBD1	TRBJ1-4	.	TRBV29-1	CSVVAGGLSNEKLFF	TGCAGCGTTGTTGCAGGGGGCTTGTCTAATGAAAAACTGTTTTTT
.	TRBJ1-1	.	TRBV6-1	CASSVPNMNTEAFF	TGTGCCAGCAGTGTCCCCAACATGAACACTGAAGCTTTCTTT
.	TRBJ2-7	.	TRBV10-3	CAISESADEQYF	TGTGCCATCAGTGAGTCGGCTGACGAGCAGTACTTC
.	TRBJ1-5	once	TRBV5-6	CASSFAGGGQPQNF	TGTGCCAGCAGCTTTGCTGGCGGCGGACAGCCCCAGAATTTT
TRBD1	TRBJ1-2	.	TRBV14	CASSQDGRQGAYGYTF	TGTGCCAGCAGCCAAGATGGGAGACAGGGGGCCTATGGCTACACCTTC
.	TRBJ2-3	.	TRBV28	CASSPGQSASTDTQYF	TGTGCCAGCAGTCCCGGACAGTCTGCTAGCACAGATACGCAGTATTTT